Shown below are 24 T cell receptor beta chains from a single sample sequenced in a study of cytomegalovirus exposure and HLA in healthy donors. The PCR made use of 60 Vbeta and 13 Jbeta primers. Method: immunoSEQ multiplex PCR; TCRdb's copy keeps in-frame clones and lacks some. The sample includes about 94,000 clones, roughly three fifths seen only once; the top ten take about 3.8%. Sequenced sample: PBMCs. The receptors originated from a young man in good health and CMV-seronegative.

The gene calls are TRBV7-9 and TRBJ2-7; possible D gene TRBD2, 6 bases. Trimming took off 1 base at V and 0 bases at J, with 13 bases between the two ends. The CDR3 runs to 16 residues. The germline V gene has CDR1 SEHNR and CDR2 FQNEAQ (reference sequence). CDR3 coding DNA: TGTGCCAGCAGCTTAGTACTAGCCTCTTACTCCTACGAGCAGTACTTC. Its translation is CASSLVLASYSYEQYF.

The chain combines TRBV4-1 with TRBJ2-5; 8 nucleotides line up with TRBD2. Trimming at V came to 1 base and at J to 2 bases, leaving 6 bases not matched to a gene. Germline V lookup: CDR1 MGHRA, CDR2 YSYEKL. The CDR3 has 16 residues. The CDR3 loop reads CASSQAGTRQQETQYF. The CDR3 coding sequence is TGCGCCAGCAGCCAAGCGGGGACTAGACAACAAGAGACCCAGTACTTC.

V gene TRBV7-6 combines with J gene TRBJ2-5; D might be TRBD1 (6 bases). The CDR3 extends over 13 amino acids. Per germline, CDR1 SGHVS and CDR2 FNYEAQ. V lost 3 bases to trimming and J lost 5 bases, with 10 bases between them. The CDR3 coding sequence is TGTGCCAGCAGCTTGGCCAGGGGTGAGACCCAGTACTTC. This encodes CASSLARGETQYF.

The V call is TRBV18, the J call TRBJ2-7, with D possibly being TRBD1 (6 bases). CDR3 length: 15 residues. The ends were cut back, 6 bases at V and 3 bases at J, with 18 bases in the middle. Germline V gene lookup returns CDR1 KGHSH and CDR2 LQKENI. The CDR3 DNA is TGTGCCAGCTCGCCTTCCGGGACAAAATACTACGAGCAGTACTTC. Amino acids: CASSPSGTKYYEQYF. Filled out from reference TRBV18 and TRBJ2-7, the complete variable domain reads NAGVMQNPRHLVRRRGQEARLRCSPMKGHSHVYWYRQLPEEGLKFMVYLQKENIIDESGMPKERFSAEFPKEGPSILRIQQVVRGDSAAYFCASSPSGTKYYEQYFGPGTRLTVT.

The rearrangement joins TRBV5-6 to TRBJ2-3, with D uncertain. Trimming shortened V by 3 bases and J by 0 bases, and 14 bases separated the two germline ends. Germline lookup yields CDR1 SGHDT and CDR2 YYEEEE. This CDR3 has 16 amino acids. The CDR3 spells CASSYPIRTSTDTQYF. The CDR3, as DNA: TGTGCCAGCAGCTACCCCATCAGAACGAGCACAGATACGCAGTATTTT.

With regard to this clone: The junction shows a germline mismatch at one end, possibly a read error. This chain joins TRBV7-9 and TRBJ2-7; 9 bases align to TRBD1. The CDR3 is made up of 15 amino acids. From germline, CDR1 is SEHNR and CDR2 FQNEAQ (reference sequence). The CDR3 loop is CSSRPTGGAVDEQYF. CDR3 sequence (DNA): TGTTCCAGCAGGCCCACAGGGGGCGCGGTCGACGAGCAGTACTTC.

The rearrangement uses TRBV10-3 and TRBJ2-5; 7 nucleotides match TRBD1. This CDR3 region has 16 residues. The V gene's germline CDR1 is ENHRY and CDR2 SYGVKD. Unmatched junction bases numbered 8, after V lost 0 bases and J lost 4 bases. This CDR3 reads CAISESRQGDRETQYF. The CDR3 region has the DNA TGTGCCATCAGTGAGTCGAGGCAGGGGGATCGAGAGACCCAGTACTTC.

CDR3 protein: CASSYSGGFQPQHF. The CDR3 region has the DNA TGTGCCAGCAGTTACTCAGGGGGCTTCCAGCCCCAGCATTTT. The V call is TRBV6-7, the J call TRBJ1-5; 7 positions match TRBD1. TRBV6-7 is recorded as an ORF, its role being uncertain. Unmatched junction bases numbered 3, after V lost 0 bases and J lost 7 bases. This CDR3 spans 14 amino acids.

A single count supports this clone. V and J are TRBV28 and TRBJ1-2, with D possibly matching TRBD1 (5 bases). Germline loops: CDR1 MDHEN, CDR2 SYDVKM. This CDR3 is built from 14 residues. With 6 bases removed from V and 0 bases from J, the gap between germline ends came to 11 bases. The CDR3: CASRNTGTNYGYTF. CDR3 coding DNA: TGTGCCAGCAGGAACACAGGTACTAACTATGGCTACACCTTC.

This chain uses TRBV7-9 with TRBJ1-5; 11 bases match TRBD1. Germline V gives CDR1 SEHNR, CDR2 FQNEAQ (reference sequence). This CDR3 contains 15 residues. With 5 bases clipped from V and 4 bases from J, the junction kept 4 bases outside the gene matches. The CDR3 loop is CASSIGTGGNQPQHF. The DNA for the CDR3 is TGTGCCAGCAGCATTGGGACAGGGGGTAATCAGCCCCAGCATTTT.

This chain uses TRBV11-2 with TRBJ2-5; 10 nucleotides line up with TRBD2. The end of the DNA fits TRBJ2-7 better, so the J call may be wrong. Per germline, CDR1 SGHAT and CDR2 FQNNGV. This CDR3 contains 16 residues. The CDR3 loop reads CASSLEAGGISYEQYF. In nucleotides, the CDR3 is TGTGCCAGCAGCCTGGAAGCGGGGGGGATTTCCTACGAGCAGTACTTC.

V and J are TRBV7-9 and TRBJ2-5; weak D call: TRBD1 (6 bases). The DNA end is more similar to TRBJ2-7, so the J call may be wrong. CDR1 is SEHNR and CDR2 is FQNEAQ in the germline V gene (reference sequence). This CDR3 has 13 amino acids. CDR3 DNA: TGTGCCAGCACCCGGGACACCACCTACGAGCAGTACTTC. Residues: CASTRDTTYEQYF.

The J gene is TRBJ2-7, the V gene TRBV6-5; D ambiguous. Trimming pared 2 bases from V and 3 bases from J, leaving 8 bases between. Per germline, CDR1 MNHEY and CDR2 SVGAGI. The CDR3 is 13 residues long. CDR3 loop: CASSYGQNYEQYF. In nucleotides, the CDR3 is TGTGCCAGCAGTTACGGTCAGAACTACGAGCAGTACTTC.

This chain joins TRBV29-1 and TRBJ1-4; TRBD1 might be the D (6 bases). The CDR3 totals 14 residues. The germline V gene encodes CDR1 SQVTM and CDR2 ANQGSEA. With 3 bases removed from V and 8 bases from J, the gap between germline ends came to 16 bases. CDR3 sequence reads: CSVEPRQEQEKLFF. DNA of the CDR3: TGCAGCGTTGAGCCGAGACAGGAGCAAGAAAAACTGTTTTTT.

The J gene is TRBJ1-2, the V gene TRBV2, with D possibly matching TRBD1 (5 bases). CDR3 length: 13 amino acids. Trimming pared 6 bases from V and 3 bases from J, leaving 11 bases between. In germline, CDR1 is SNHLY, CDR2 FYNNEI. CDR3 residues: CASRRGGDYGYTF. The CDR3 nucleotides are TGTGCCAGCAGAAGGGGAGGGGACTATGGCTACACCTTC.

In DNA, the CDR3 is TGTGCCAGCAGCACCAGGGGATTCAGCACAGATACGCAGTATTTT. It specifies CASSTRGFSTDTQYF. This chain connects TRBV9 to TRBJ2-3; possibly TRBD1 for D (6 bases). CDR1 SGDLS and CDR2 YYNGEE come from the germline V gene. The CDR3 length is 15 residues. V was pared by 4 bases and J by 0 bases, with 12 bases between.

This clone was recorded a few times. This chain links TRBV7-3 with TRBJ2-3; possibly TRBD1 for D (5 bases). The CDR3 is 14 amino acids. Germline V lookup: CDR1 SGHTA, CDR2 FQGTGA. The ends were cut back, 3 bases at V and 2 bases at J, with 9 bases in the middle. Here the CDR3 reads CASSFTGPTDTQYF. CDR3 sequence (DNA): TGTGCCAGCAGCTTCACAGGTCCCACAGATACGCAGTATTTT.

This rearrangement joins TRBV6-1 to TRBJ1-2, with D perhaps matching TRBD1 (5 bases). Germline loops: CDR1 MNHNS, CDR2 SASEGT. The CDR3 is made up of 15 amino acids. Trimming shortened V by 2 bases and J by 0 bases, and 10 bases separated the two germline ends. The CDR3 DNA reads as TGTGCCAGCAGTGAATTTTCAGGGCCTAACTATGGCTACACCTTC. Its translation: CASSEFSGPNYGYTF.

The rearrangement joins TRBV6-6 to TRBJ1-1, with D possibly TRBD1 on 5 matching bases. Per the germline V gene, CDR1 is MNHNY and CDR2 is SVGAGI (reference sequence). V was trimmed by 7 bases and J by 11 bases, leaving 14 bases between them. The CDR3 spans 11 residues. CDR3 nucleotide sequence: TGTGCCAGCAACTCAGGGCTTACGGCTTTCTTT. Protein product: CASNSGLTAFF.

This clone has a handful of counts. The chain recombines TRBV5-6 with TRBJ2-7; 9 bases align to TRBD1. The J segment lost 5 bases and the V segment lost 4 bases, leaving 13 bases of the junction unmatched. This CDR3 region has 16 residues. From germline, CDR1 is SGHDT and CDR2 YYEEEE. CDR3 bases: TGTGCCAGCAGCCAACTACAGGGGGCGCGTCACAACGAGCAGTACTTC. Its translation is CASSQLQGARHNEQYF.

The chain links TRBV10-1 to TRBJ2-5, with TRBD1 matching over 8 bases. Germline V gives CDR1 WNHNN, CDR2 SYGVQD (reference sequence). This CDR3 comprises 15 residues. With 4 bases clipped from V and 2 bases from J, the junction kept 6 bases outside the gene matches. Here the CDR3 reads CASSVSGTGQETQYF. The CDR3 DNA reads as TGCGCCAGCAGTGTCTCCGGGACAGGTCAAGAGACCCAGTACTTC.

This chain links TRBV7-8 with TRBJ2-5, with 7 bases identical to TRBD1. The ends lost 6 bases at V and 3 bases at J; junction bases unmatched: 7. The CDR3 is 14 residues long. CDR1 SGHVS and CDR2 FQNEAQ come from the germline V gene. The CDR3 region has the DNA TGTGCCAGCAGTTCGACAGGGATGGAAGAGACCCAGTACTTC. Translation gives CASSSTGMEETQYF.

This clone was observed a single time. The chain has TRBV4-2 and TRBJ2-7; perhaps TRBD1 as D (5 bases). Germline CDR1 is LGHNA and CDR2 is YNFKEQ. V shed 0 bases and J shed 2 bases, with 8 bases lying between them. This CDR3 is built from 14 residues. This CDR3 is CASSQEGRAYEQYF. The DNA of the CDR3 is TGTGCCAGCAGCCAAGAGGGCAGGGCCTACGAGCAGTACTTC.

The V and J genes are TRBV10-3 and TRBJ2-4; 10 bases map to TRBD2. Unmatched junction bases numbered 15, after V lost 0 bases and J lost 1 base. This CDR3 contains 21 residues. Germline CDR1 reads ENHRY; CDR2 reads SYGVKD. The CDR3 region is CAISESVSSSGRGLAKNIQYF. The CDR3 nucleotides read TGTGCCATCAGTGAGTCAGTATCCTCAAGCGGGAGGGGTTTGGCCAAAAACATTCAGTACTTC.